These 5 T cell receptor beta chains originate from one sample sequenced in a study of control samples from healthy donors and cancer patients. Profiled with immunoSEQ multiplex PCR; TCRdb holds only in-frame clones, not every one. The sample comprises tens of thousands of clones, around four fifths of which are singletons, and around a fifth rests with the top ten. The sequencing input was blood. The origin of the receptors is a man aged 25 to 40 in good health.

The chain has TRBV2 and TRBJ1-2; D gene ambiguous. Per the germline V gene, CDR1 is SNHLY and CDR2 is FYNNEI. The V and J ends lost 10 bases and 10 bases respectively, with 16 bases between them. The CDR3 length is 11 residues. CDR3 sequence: CAIRYGRFYTF. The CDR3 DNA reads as TGTGCCATCCGATATGGCAGATTCTACACCTTC.

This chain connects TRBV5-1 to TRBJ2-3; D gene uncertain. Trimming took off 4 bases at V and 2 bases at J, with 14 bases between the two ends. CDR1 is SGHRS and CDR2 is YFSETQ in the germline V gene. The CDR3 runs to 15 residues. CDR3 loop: CASSRRTEFTDTQYF. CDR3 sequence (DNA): TGCGCCAGCAGCAGACGAACAGAATTCACAGATACGCAGTATTTT.

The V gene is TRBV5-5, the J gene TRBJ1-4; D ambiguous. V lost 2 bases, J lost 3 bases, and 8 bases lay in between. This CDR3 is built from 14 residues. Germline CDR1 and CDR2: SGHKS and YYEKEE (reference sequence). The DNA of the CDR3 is TGTGCCAGCAGCTTATTTTCCGCTAATGAAAAACTGTTTTTT. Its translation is CASSLFSANEKLFF.

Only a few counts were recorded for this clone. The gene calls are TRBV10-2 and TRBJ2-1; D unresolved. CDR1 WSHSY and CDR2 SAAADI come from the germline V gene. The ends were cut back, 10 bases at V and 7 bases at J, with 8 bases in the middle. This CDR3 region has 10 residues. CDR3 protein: CATRRNEQFF. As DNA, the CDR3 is TGCGCCACCAGGCGGAATGAGCAGTTCTTC.

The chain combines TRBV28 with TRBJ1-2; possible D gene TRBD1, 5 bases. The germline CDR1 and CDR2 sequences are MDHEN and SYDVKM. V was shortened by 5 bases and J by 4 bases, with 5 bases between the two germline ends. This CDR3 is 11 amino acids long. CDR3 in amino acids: CASSQGYGYTF. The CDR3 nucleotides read TGTGCCAGCAGTCAGGGCTATGGCTACACCTTC.